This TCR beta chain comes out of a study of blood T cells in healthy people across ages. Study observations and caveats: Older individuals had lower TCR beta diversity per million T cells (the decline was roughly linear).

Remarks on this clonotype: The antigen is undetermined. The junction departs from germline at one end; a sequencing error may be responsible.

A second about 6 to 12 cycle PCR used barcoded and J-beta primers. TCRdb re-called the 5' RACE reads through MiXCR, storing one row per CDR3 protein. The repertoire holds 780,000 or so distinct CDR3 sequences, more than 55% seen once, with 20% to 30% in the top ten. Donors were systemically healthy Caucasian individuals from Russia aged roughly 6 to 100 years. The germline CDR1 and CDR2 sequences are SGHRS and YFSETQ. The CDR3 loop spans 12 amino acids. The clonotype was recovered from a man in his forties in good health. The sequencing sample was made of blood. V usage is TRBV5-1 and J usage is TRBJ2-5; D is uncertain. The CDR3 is CAGSFTQETQYF. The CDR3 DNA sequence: TGCGCCGGCAGCTTTACCCAAGAGACCCAGTACTTC.